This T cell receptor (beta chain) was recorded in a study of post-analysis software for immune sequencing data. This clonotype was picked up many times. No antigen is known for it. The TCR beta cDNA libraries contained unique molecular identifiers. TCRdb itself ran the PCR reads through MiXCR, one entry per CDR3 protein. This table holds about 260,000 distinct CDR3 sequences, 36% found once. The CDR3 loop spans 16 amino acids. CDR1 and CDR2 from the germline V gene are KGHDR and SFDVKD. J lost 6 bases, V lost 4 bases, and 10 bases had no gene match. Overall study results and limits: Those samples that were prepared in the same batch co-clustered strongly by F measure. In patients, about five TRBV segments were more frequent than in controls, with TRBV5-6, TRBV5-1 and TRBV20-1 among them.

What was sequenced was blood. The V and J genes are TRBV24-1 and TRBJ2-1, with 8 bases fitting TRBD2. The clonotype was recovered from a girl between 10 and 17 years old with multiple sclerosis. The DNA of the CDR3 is TGTGCCACCAGTGACCGGTCGGGACTAGGGTCCAATGAGCAGTTCTTC. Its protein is CATSDRSGLGSNEQFF.